The T cell receptor beta chain described here comes from a study of Graves' ophthalmopathy and Graves' hyperthyroidism. Diagnosis used clinical symptoms, serum thyroxine, TRAb, thyroid ultrasound and orbital computed tomography. Study-level findings and limits: Appearing in blood as well were most expanded thyroid clonotypes above 0.001 frequency. The model achieved under 71% sensitivity and around 72% specificity for ophthalmopathy progression.

Amplification of the TCR beta CDR3 regions used RNA transcripts (as template). Following a first-round RT-PCR that used HTBI primers, a second-round multiplex PCR was carried out. In TCRdb, the multiplex PCR reads were re-called with MiXCR into one record per CDR3 protein. Found here are 600,000 to 650,000 distinct CDR3 sequences, roughly 20% of them singletons; the top ten hold 7.1%. Details on this clonotype: Its antigen is undetermined.

This receptor was obtained from a woman under 30 with stable Graves' hyperthyroidism. Some clones in this sample may be carry-over from other donors' samples. The sample was peripheral blood.

The DNA of the CDR3 is TGTGCCAGCAGCAGAGGGGGTGAGGTCGATAAGGGTGAAGCTTTCTTT. Amino acid sequence: CASSRGGEVDKGEAFF. The chain has TRBV12-3 or TRBV12-4 and TRBJ1-1; TRBD1 is a possible D gene (6 bases). The CDR3 covers 16 residues. Trimming left V 6 bases short and J 7 bases short, with 24 bases between.